The next 20 T cell receptor beta chains were all read from a single sample in a study of T cells in Graves' hyperthyroidism and ophthalmopathy. From RNA transcripts, TCR beta CDR3 regions were amplified. The HTBI primer set drove a first-round RT-PCR of the TCR CDR3. TCRdb re-analysed the multiplex PCR reads in MiXCR, keeping a single row per CDR3 protein. The table lists approximately 95,000 distinct CDR3 sequences, 35% to 50% of them singletons. The sequenced sample consisted of peripheral blood or thyroid tissue (not recorded which). These receptors originate from a woman between 25 and 40 years old with Graves' hyperthyroidism.

The gene calls are TRBV9 and TRBJ2-3, with TRBD2 as a possible D gene (6 bases). V was shortened by 4 bases and J by 0 bases, with 15 bases between the two germline ends. Germline assignment: CDR1 SGDLS and CDR2 YYNGEE. CDR3 length: 16 amino acids. The CDR3 nucleotides are TGTGCCAGCAGCCAACGCTCGGGGACTAGCACAGATACGCAGTATTTT. Translation gives CASSQRSGTSTDTQYF.

A word on this clonotype: Possible read error: a much larger clone is one base away. The conserved phenylalanine or tryptophan normally closing the CDR3 is absent here, so this likely arose from a read error. This chain joins TRBV7-1 and TRBJ1-4, with D possibly being TRBD1 (5 bases). TRBV7-1 is labeled an ORF, and its function is uncertain. The length of the CDR3 is 18 residues. V gave up 3 bases and J gave up 0 bases, with 17 bases separating them. This CDR3 reads CASSSEGPGGATNEKLFL. The CDR3 region has the DNA TGTGCCAGCAGCTCGGAGGGGCCCGGCGGGGCAACTAATGAAAAACTGTTTCTT.

The chain links TRBV28 to TRBJ2-7, with D maybe TRBD2 (5 bases). V lost 1 base, J lost 3 bases, and 10 bases lay in between. Per germline, CDR1 MDHEN and CDR2 SYDVKM. The CDR3 length is 14 residues. As DNA, the CDR3 is TGTGCCAGCAGTTTATCGAAAAGCGGCTACGAGCAGTACTTC. It translates to CASSLSKSGYEQYF.

Points on this clonotype: One junction end does not reproduce the germline sequence, and a read error may be involved. This rearrangement joins TRBV20-1 to TRBJ2-7, with TRBD2 matching 14 bases. Germline loops: CDR1 DFQATT, CDR2 SNEGSKA (reference sequence). This CDR3 spans 15 amino acids. CDR3 coding DNA: TGCAGTGCCCCCCTGGGACTAGCGGGAGACTACAAGCAGTACTTC. It yields the protein CSAPLGLAGDYKQYF.

The chain carries TRBV7-9 and TRBJ2-5, with D hard to call. This CDR3 is 12 amino acids long. CDR1 is SEHNR, CDR2 FQNEAQ, per germline (reference sequence). V was trimmed by 6 bases and J by 5 bases, leaving 10 bases between them. CDR3 sequence reads: CASRTGSETQYF. Written as DNA, the CDR3 is TGTGCCAGCAGAACCGGATCGGAGACCCAGTACTTC.

This rearrangement joins TRBV2 to TRBJ2-3; no definite D call. Germline loops: CDR1 SNHLY, CDR2 FYNNEI. V lost 4 bases and J 3 bases, leaving 14 bases between the germline ends. The CDR3 is made up of 15 amino acids. CDR3 coding DNA: TGTGCCAGCAGTGTGGGCCCCTCCAAGACAGATACGCAGTATTTT. It encodes CASSVGPSKTDTQYF.

This clonotype was picked up many times. The rearrangement links TRBV5-1 to TRBJ2-7; D perhaps matches TRBD2 (6 bases). Germline V CDR1 and CDR2: SGHRS, YFSETQ. V lost 3 bases and J 3 bases, leaving 22 bases between the germline ends. CDR3 length: 17 amino acids. The CDR3 DNA is TGCGCCAGCAGCTCGTCGGGGCGGGGCATAGGTTACTACGAGCAGTACTTC. Protein: CASSSSGRGIGYYEQYF.

This clonotype has ten or more counts. The CDR3 loop is CASSLEAAEYDGYTF. CDR3 nucleotides: TGCGCCAGCAGCTTGGAGGCTGCGGAGTATGATGGCTACACCTTC. The chain is built from TRBV5-1 and TRBJ1-2; D is unclear. Trimming shortened V by 0 bases and J by 6 bases, and 15 bases separated the two germline ends. The V gene's germline CDR1 is SGHRS and CDR2 YFSETQ. The CDR3 spans 15 residues. Based on the CDR3 plus reference TRBV5-1 and TRBJ1-2, the full variable domain is KAGVTQTPRYLIKTRGQQVTLSCSPISGHRSVSWYQQTPGQGLQFLFEYFSETQRNKGNFPGRFSGRQFSNSRSEMNVSTLELGDSALYLCASSLEAAEYDGYTFGSGTRLTVV.

There are many counts of this clonotype. J is TRBJ2-7 and V is TRBV5-1, with 8 bases fitting TRBD2. V shed 0 bases and J 3 bases; nucleotides not matched to a gene: 11. The CDR3 length is 17 residues. In germline, CDR1 is SGHRS, CDR2 YFSETQ. This CDR3 reads CASSLVDIRGGFYEQYF. The CDR3 DNA reads as TGCGCCAGCAGCTTGGTCGACATTCGCGGGGGGTTCTACGAGCAGTACTTC. The variable domain in full, with the rest retrieved from reference TRBV5-1 and TRBJ2-7, is KAGVTQTPRYLIKTRGQQVTLSCSPISGHRSVSWYQQTPGQGLQFLFEYFSETQRNKGNFPGRFSGRQFSNSRSEMNVSTLELGDSALYLCASSLVDIRGGFYEQYFGPGTRLTVT.

The J gene is TRBJ1-5, the V gene TRBV20-1, with D unclear. V shed 3 bases and J shed 3 bases, with 0 bases lying between them. CDR3 length: 10 amino acids. Per germline, CDR1 DFQATT and CDR2 SNEGSKA (reference sequence). The CDR3 sequence: CSASNQPQHF. The CDR3 nucleotides are TGCAGTGCTAGCAATCAGCCCCAGCATTTT.

This clonotype was recorded many times. The chain combines TRBV7-2 with TRBJ1-3, with D perhaps matching TRBD1 (5 bases). Trimming removed 3 bases at V and 0 bases at J, with 12 bases between. In germline, CDR1 is SGHTA, CDR2 FQGNSA. The CDR3 covers 16 residues. The CDR3 here is CASSLNPGHSGNTIYF. For the CDR3, the DNA is TGTGCCAGCAGCTTGAACCCTGGACACTCTGGAAACACCATATATTTT.

This clonotype appeared a single time. In DNA form, the CDR3 reads TGTGCCAGCATTGTAGCCATTAGCTCCTACAATGAGCAGTTCTTC. This codes for CASIVAISSYNEQFF. The chain carries TRBV7-2 and TRBJ2-1, with D uncertain. This CDR3 has 15 amino acids. Per germline, CDR1 SGHTA and CDR2 FQGNSA. Deletions cut 7 bases from V and 0 bases from J, with 13 bases between.

The J gene is TRBJ1-5, the V gene TRBV24-1, with a tentative D call TRBD1 (6 bases). The CDR3 runs 14 residues. Germline CDR1 reads KGHDR; CDR2 reads SFDVKD. V lost 1 base and J 6 bases, leaving 9 bases between the germline ends. The CDR3 sequence: CATSDLGGFQPQHF. The CDR3 nucleotides are TGTGCCACCAGTGATTTAGGGGGTTTTCAGCCCCAGCATTTT.

This chain's CDR3 is CASSGYKNYGYTF. CDR3 sequence (DNA): TGTGCCAGCAGTGGATACAAGAACTATGGCTACACCTTC. This chain joins TRBV2 and TRBJ1-2; D is uncertain. This CDR3 is 13 amino acids long. Germline CDR1 is SNHLY and CDR2 is FYNNEI. Trimming cost V 4 bases and J 2 bases, with 8 bases left between them.

This clonotype was counted many times. The chain carries TRBV5-1 and TRBJ2-3; D possibly corresponds to TRBD2 (7 bases). Trimming stripped 3 bases from V and 8 bases from J, with 19 bases between. The CDR3 is made up of 15 amino acids. Germline CDR1 is SGHRS and CDR2 is YFSETQ. CDR3 sequence: CASSSEGEGRGTQYF. The CDR3 DNA reads as TGCGCCAGCAGCTCGGAGGGGGAGGGCCGTGGTACGCAGTATTTT.

This clonotype was counted only a few times. The rearrangement uses TRBV27 and TRBJ1-6; D unclear. Per germline, CDR1 MNHEY and CDR2 SMNVEV (reference sequence). Trimming removed 2 bases from V and 8 bases from J, with 10 bases in between. There are 14 residues in the CDR3. CDR3 nucleotides: TGTGCCAGCAGTTTAAATGGAGGTTATTCACCCCTCCACTTT. Translated, it gives CASSLNGGYSPLHF.

Comments on this clonotype: This could be a read error, since a much larger clone is one nucleotide away. This chain joins TRBV9 and TRBJ2-2; a weak D match, TRBD2 (6 bases). The germline V gene has CDR1 SGDLS and CDR2 YYNGEE. This CDR3 is built from 12 residues. The CDR3 sequence: CASTLDTGGLFF. CDR3 coding DNA: TGTGCCAGCACCCTAGACACCGGGGGGCTGTTTTTT.

The gene calls are TRBV12-3 or TRBV12-4 and TRBJ2-7, with D perhaps given as TRBD1 or TRBD2 (5 bases each). Trimming took 5 bases from V and 3 from J, leaving 11 bases between them. The CDR3 runs to 13 residues. CDR3 region: CASSGTGIYEQYF. CDR3 nucleotides: TGTGCCAGCAGTGGGACGGGTATCTACGAGCAGTACTTC.

The rearrangement uses TRBV7-2 and TRBJ2-7; possibly TRBD1 for D (6 bases). This CDR3 spans 17 amino acids. Germline CDR1 and CDR2: SGHTA and FQGNSA. V was clipped by 5 bases and J by 7 bases, with 27 bases between them. In DNA form, the CDR3 reads TGTGCCAGCAGCGGGTGGGGACACGGCTTACAGGGCGGGGAGCAGTACTTC. Translated: CASSGWGHGLQGGEQYF.

This clonotype occurred many times. This rearrangement joins TRBV10-1 to TRBJ2-3, with a tentative D call TRBD2 (6 bases). V shed 2 bases and J shed 4 bases, with 10 bases lying between them. Germline CDR1 and CDR2: WNHNN and SYGVQD (reference sequence). The CDR3 is made up of 14 amino acids. CDR3 sequence: CASSEAPGADTQYF. The DNA of the CDR3 is TGCGCCAGCAGTGAGGCCCCGGGAGCAGATACGCAGTATTTT.